Below are 23 T cell receptor beta chains sequenced from a single sample in a study of blood T cells in healthy people across ages (dated by TCRdb to between 2015 and 2016). Library creation used 5' RACE. Sequencing was performed on an Illumina HiSeq 2500. A second PCR of about 7 to 12 cycles was run with a J-beta primer mix and a sample-barcoded 5' primer. The public reads were quality trimmed at Q25 with fastp and then assembled into clones with MiXCR by TCRdb, keeping productive beta chains. Rows are unified per CDR3 protein, each entry keeping the most common DNA and genes. Within this sample are hundreds of thousands of distinct CDR3 sequences, with about 52% of them counted one time only. The ten largest account for under 35% of the sample. Sequenced: blood. The receptor source for this set is a woman in her sixties or seventies in good health.

The chain couples TRBV20-1 to TRBJ2-1, with D uncertain. The tail of the sequence fits TRBJ2-7 better, so the J call may be wrong. Per germline, CDR1 DFQATT and CDR2 SNEGSKA (reference sequence). CDR3 size: 15 residues. In DNA, the CDR3 is TGCAGTGCCCCAAGTCCCCACCTCTCCTACAATGAGCAGTACTTC. Translating it yields CSAPSPHLSYNEQYF.

The J gene is TRBJ2-5, the V gene TRBV7-2, with D perhaps being TRBD1 or TRBD2 (7 bases each). The length of the CDR3 is 15 residues. Germline V gives CDR1 SGHTA, CDR2 FQGNSA. V lost 2 bases and J lost 1, with 11 bases in between. CDR3 DNA: TGTGCCAGCAGCTTAAGCGGGACAGCCCAAGAGACCCAGTACTTC. Amino acids: CASSLSGTAQETQYF.

This clonotype came up a few times. The chain joins TRBV29-1 to TRBJ1-2; D gene ambiguous. With 2 bases removed from V and 3 bases from J, the gap between germline ends came to 4 bases. The CDR3 has 11 residues. CDR1 SQVTM and CDR2 ANQGSEA come from the germline V gene. The CDR3 DNA is TGCAGCGTTGAATCTCACTATGGCTACACCTTC. The encoded protein is CSVESHYGYTF.

V usage is TRBV6-2 or TRBV6-3 and J usage is TRBJ2-5, with 10 bases that match TRBD1. Germline values: CDR1 MNHEY, CDR2 SVGEGT. This CDR3 is 14 amino acids long. V shed 5 bases and J 4 bases; nucleotides not matched to a gene: 4. CDR3 region: CASSGDRGGETQYF. CDR3 sequence (DNA): TGTGCCAGCAGTGGGGACAGGGGCGGAGAGACCCAGTACTTC.

This clonotype occurred many times. V usage is TRBV7-2 and J usage is TRBJ2-1; 8 bases fit TRBD2. Germline assignment: CDR1 SGHTA and CDR2 FQGNSA. CDR3 length: 15 residues. With V trimmed by 5 bases and J by 0 bases, 3 bases remained unmatched. The CDR3: CASSLSGVSYNEQFF. DNA of the CDR3: TGTGCCAGCAGCCTTAGCGGGGTCTCCTACAATGAGCAGTTCTTC.

This clonotype has a count of ten or more. The rearrangement uses TRBV20-1 and TRBJ2-7, with no clear D. V shed 5 bases and J shed 3 bases, with 11 bases lying between them. The CDR3 covers 12 residues. Germline values: CDR1 DFQATT, CDR2 SNEGSKA (reference sequence). The CDR3 here is CSARTILYEQYF. CDR3 in DNA: TGCAGTGCTCGGACCATACTCTACGAGCAGTACTTC.

This chain links TRBV9 with TRBJ2-4, with TRBD1 as a possible D gene (7 bases). The CDR3 is made up of 15 amino acids. Trimming left V 0 bases short and J 8 bases short, with 15 bases between. Germline lookup yields CDR1 SGDLS and CDR2 YYNGEE. CDR3 sequence: CASSVAPGGSHIQYF. Written as DNA, the CDR3 is TGTGCCAGCAGCGTAGCCCCAGGGGGGAGTCACATTCAGTACTTC. Combining the CDR3 with reference TRBV9 and TRBJ2-4 gives the whole variable domain DSGVTQTPKHLITATGQRVTLRCSPRSGDLSVYWYQQSLDQGLQFLIQYYNGEERAKGNILERFSAQQFPDLHSELNLSSLELGDSALYFCASSVAPGGSHIQYFGAGTRLSVL.

At least ten counts were recorded for this clonotype. The chain combines TRBV14 with TRBJ2-1; D is perhaps TRBD1 or TRBD2 (7 bases each). CDR1 is SGHDN, CDR2 FVKESK, per germline. This CDR3 has 21 amino acids. Between the trimmed V and J ends, which lost 4 bases and 4 bases, there was a span of 32 bases. CDR3 nucleotides: TGTGCCAGCAGCCCTACGGAGGGGCAGGGGGTGAAGGGAGGGAATTACAATGAGCAGTTCTTC. Translated, it gives CASSPTEGQGVKGGNYNEQFF. Together with reference TRBV14 and TRBJ2-1, the CDR3 gives the full variable domain: EAGVTQFPSHSVIEKGQTVTLRCDPISGHDNLYWYRRVMGKEIKFLLHFVKESKQDESGMPNNRFLAERTGGTYSTLKVQPAELEDSGVYFCASSPTEGQGVKGGNYNEQFFGPGTRLTVL.

This clonotype was observed a few times. V gene TRBV29-1 combines with J gene TRBJ1-2, with D unclear. Germline V lookup: CDR1 SQVTM, CDR2 ANQGSEA. The CDR3 has 11 amino acids. V was cut by 7 bases and J by 5 bases, with 11 bases left in between. The CDR3 DNA sequence: TGCAGCGCCGCTTCGGGTTATGGCTACACCTTC. It translates to CSAASGYGYTF.

The chain is built from TRBV20-1 and TRBJ2-7, with a weak D call TRBD1 (5 bases). The CDR3 covers 13 residues. The ends were cut back, 5 bases at V and 0 bases at J, with 11 bases in the middle. CDR1 is DFQATT, CDR2 SNEGSKA, per germline (reference sequence). CDR3 sequence: CSALDRSSYEQYF. DNA for the CDR3: TGCAGTGCTTTAGACAGAAGCTCCTACGAGCAGTACTTC.

This clonotype was detected a few times. The chain links TRBV20-1 to TRBJ1-4, with D perhaps matching TRBD1 (5 bases). Germline CDR1 DFQATT, CDR2 SNEGSKA (reference sequence). The CDR3 is 14 amino acids. Between the trimmed V and J ends, which lost 0 bases and 7 bases, there was a span of 12 bases. CDR3 sequence (DNA): TGCAGTGCTAGAGATCTGGGGGGAGGTGAAAAACTGTTTTTT. Its protein product is CSARDLGGGEKLFF.

This clonotype was picked up one time. V usage is TRBV27 and J usage is TRBJ2-7; either TRBD1 or TRBD2 may fit D (5 bases each). Germline-derived CDR1 and CDR2 are MNHEY and SMNVEV (reference sequence). V was cut by 4 bases and J by 0 bases, with 13 bases left in between. There are 15 residues in the CDR3. This CDR3 reads CASSYRTRGSYEQYF. The CDR3 DNA is TGTGCCAGCAGTTACCGCACTAGGGGCTCCTACGAGCAGTACTTC.

The chain joins TRBV6-6 to TRBJ1-1, with no clear D. CDR1 and CDR2 from the germline V gene are MNHNY and SVGAGI (reference sequence). The CDR3 extends over 14 amino acids. Trimming shortened V by 0 bases and J by 4 bases, and 9 bases separated the two germline ends. This chain's CDR3 is CASSYSPQATEAFF. The CDR3 nucleotides are TGTGCCAGCAGTTACTCGCCCCAGGCCACTGAAGCTTTCTTT.

J is TRBJ2-5 and V is TRBV2, with 8 nucleotides matching TRBD1. This CDR3 comprises 14 residues. Germline V CDR1 and CDR2: SNHLY, FYNNEI. J lost 5 bases, V lost 4 bases, and 6 bases had no gene match. The CDR3 DNA reads TGTGCCAGCAGTGGCGGCAGGGGGCTTGAGACCCAGTACTTC. Encoded protein: CASSGGRGLETQYF.

This clonotype was detected many times. The genes are TRBV30 and TRBJ2-1; TRBD1 matches at 7 bases. The CDR3 sequence is 11 residues long. The V segment lost 1 base and the J segment 13 bases; nucleotides outside the gene matches: 4. The V gene's germline CDR1 is GTSNPN and CDR2 SVGIG (reference sequence). The CDR3 sequence is CAWSADRPQFF. The DNA for the CDR3 is TGTGCCTGGAGTGCGGACAGGCCCCAGTTCTTC.

V gene TRBV5-1 combines with J gene TRBJ2-7; a weak D match, TRBD2 (6 bases). CDR1 and CDR2 from the germline V gene are SGHRS and YFSETQ. Trimming removed 3 bases at V and 6 bases at J, with 16 bases between. CDR3 length equals 14 residues. The CDR3 DNA reads as TGCGCCAGCAGCTCCGGGACTCCGGACGGCGAGCAGTACTTC. Protein product: CASSSGTPDGEQYF.

This clonotype was seen a few times. V is TRBV30 and J is TRBJ2-7; no reliable D call. The CDR3 sequence is 11 residues long. Germline assignment: CDR1 GTSNPN and CDR2 SVGIG (reference sequence). Between the trimmed V and J ends, which lost 2 bases and 2 bases, there was a span of 4 bases. The CDR3 sequence: CAWSRAYEQYF. CDR3 in DNA: TGTGCCTGGAGTAGGGCCTACGAGCAGTACTTC.

The sample holds one count of this clonotype. The V and J genes are TRBV12-3 or TRBV12-4 and TRBJ1-5; TRBD1 agrees at 9 bases. The CDR3 contains 16 residues. V was pared by 5 bases and J by 1 base, with 6 bases of the junction left unmatched. CDR3 DNA sequence: TGTGCCAGCAGTCCCCGGACAGGGGCAAGCAATCAGCCCCAGCATTTT. This gives the protein CASSPRTGASNQPQHF.

The chain is built from TRBV27 and TRBJ2-7; D assignment may be TRBD1 or TRBD2 (5 bases each). TRBJ2-5 matches the DNA end more closely, so the J call is doubtful. This CDR3 is 13 amino acids long. Germline V gene data show CDR1 as MNHEY and CDR2 as SMNVEV (reference sequence). CDR3 residues: CASKGTGKETQYF. The CDR3 DNA is TGTGCCAGCAAAGGGACGGGCAAAGAGACCCAGTACTTC.

The chain couples TRBV4-2 to TRBJ1-2; D not resolved. The CDR3 has 15 amino acids. V dropped 1 base and J dropped 0 bases, with 9 bases sitting between them. Germline values: CDR1 LGHNA, CDR2 YNFKEQ. CDR3 sequence (DNA): TGTGCCAGCAGCCAAGGGGCAGGCCCTAACTATGGCTACACCTTC. Translation: CASSQGAGPNYGYTF.

The V call is TRBV21-1, the J call TRBJ2-1; the table assigns TRBD2, which was not confirmed against the DNA. TRBV21-1 is flagged as a pseudogene. The CDR3 is made up of 20 amino acids. The CDR3 nucleotides are TGTGCCAGCAGCAGGGGGGAGAAGGAAGCGGGAGGCCCCGGGTGGGATGAGCAGTTCTTC. Translating gives CASSRGEKEAGGPGWDEQFF.

J is TRBJ2-7 and V is TRBV2; the D gene is possibly TRBD1 (6 bases). Germline lookup yields CDR1 SNHLY and CDR2 FYNNEI. With 4 bases removed from V and 1 base from J, the gap between germline ends came to 11 bases. The CDR3 length is 14 residues. The CDR3 DNA follows: TGTGCCAGCAGTGTTGGACAGATATCCTACGAGCAGTACTTC. Translation gives CASSVGQISYEQYF.

The DNA of the CDR3 is TGTGCCAGCAGCCCCGGCCACCGACAAGAGACCCAGTACTTC. It is translated as CASSPGHRQETQYF. The chain joins TRBV9 to TRBJ2-5; D gene uncertain. Trimming removed 4 bases at V and 2 bases at J, with 12 bases between. The CDR3 extends over 14 amino acids. Germline V gene lookup returns CDR1 SGDLS and CDR2 YYNGEE. The entire variable domain, with the rest obtained from reference TRBV9 and TRBJ2-5, is as follows: DSGVTQTPKHLITATGQRVTLRCSPRSGDLSVYWYQQSLDQGLQFLIQYYNGEERAKGNILERFSAQQFPDLHSELNLSSLELGDSALYFCASSPGHRQETQYFGPGTRLLVL.